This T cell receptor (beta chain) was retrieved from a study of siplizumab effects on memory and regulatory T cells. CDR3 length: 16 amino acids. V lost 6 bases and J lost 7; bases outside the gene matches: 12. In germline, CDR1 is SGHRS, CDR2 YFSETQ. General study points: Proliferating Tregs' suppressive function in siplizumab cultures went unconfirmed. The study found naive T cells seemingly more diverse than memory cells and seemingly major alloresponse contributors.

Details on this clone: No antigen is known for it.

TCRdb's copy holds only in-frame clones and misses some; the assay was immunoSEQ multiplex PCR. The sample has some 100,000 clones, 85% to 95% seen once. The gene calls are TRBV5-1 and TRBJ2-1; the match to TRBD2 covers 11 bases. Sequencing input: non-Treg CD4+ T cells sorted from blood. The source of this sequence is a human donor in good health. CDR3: CASKLISGRGRNEQFF. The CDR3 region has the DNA TGCGCCAGCAAACTGATTAGCGGGAGGGGGAGGAATGAGCAGTTCTTC.